Reported below is one T cell receptor beta chain. Antigen specificity is unknown. The CDR3 is 14 residues long. V lost 8 bases, J lost 7 bases, and 9 bases stayed unmatched. Per germline, CDR1 MNHEY and CDR2 SMNVEV (reference sequence). The PCR employed 60 Vbeta primers together with 13 Jbeta primers. Sequencing was performed with immunoSEQ multiplex PCR; in TCRdb, only in-frame clones are kept and a portion is missing. In the table there are under 150,000 clones, around 82% of which are singletons. This specimen comes from a study of cytomegalovirus exposure and HLA in healthy donors. General observations from the study: Earlier analysis yielded a pattern in which most TCR beta V segments were productive about 90% or about 30% of the time. Testing in vitro showed a few CMV-associated chains specific for CMV antigens. Compared with the roughly 670-donor mean, an Asian-associated ancestry cluster reportedly had fewer N-insertions, according to a later analysis. The study recorded 150 to 200 TCR beta chains that were cytomegalovirus-associated.

V is TRBV27 and J is TRBJ2-1; the match to TRBD1 covers 9 bases. This TCR came from a woman in her forties in good health and CMV-seropositive. Sequenced: PBMCs. CDR3 DNA sequence: TGTGCCAGCGGTCGACAGGGGGATGGAAATGAGCAGTTCTTC. It translates to CASGRQGDGNEQFF.